The clone carrying this TCR beta chain was seen ten or more times. The antigen is not known. The sample is drawn from a study of CD8+CD57+ T cells in acquired aplastic anemia. Study summary: An average of 3.2 ug of DNA was obtained from sorted CD4+ and CD8+ cells.

Researchers used genomic DNA as the template to profile TCR beta VDJ and CDR3. TCRdb itself ran the reads through MiXCR, one entry per CDR3 protein. This table has roughly 200,000 distinct CDR3 sequences, 60% to 80% appearing once. Only patients with CD8+CD57+ cell expansion on flow cytometry were chosen for sequencing. Patients were treatment-naive when blood was sampled. General observations from the study: Overlap between patients and controls comprised twenty-nine CD8+ CDR3 sequences.

Trimming took off 5 bases at V and 4 bases at J, with 9 bases between the two ends. Germline CDR1 SEHNR, CDR2 FQNEAQ (reference sequence). The length of the CDR3 is 12 residues. Material: sorted CD4+, CD8+, or CD8+CD57+ T cells (not recorded which) from PBMCs. The V gene is TRBV7-9, the J gene TRBJ2-7; a possible D gene is TRBD2 (5 bases). The origin of this receptor is a human donor with aplastic anemia. The CDR3, as DNA: TGTGCCAGCAGCAGGACTGCATACGAGCAGTACTTC. Amino acids: CASSRTAYEQYF.